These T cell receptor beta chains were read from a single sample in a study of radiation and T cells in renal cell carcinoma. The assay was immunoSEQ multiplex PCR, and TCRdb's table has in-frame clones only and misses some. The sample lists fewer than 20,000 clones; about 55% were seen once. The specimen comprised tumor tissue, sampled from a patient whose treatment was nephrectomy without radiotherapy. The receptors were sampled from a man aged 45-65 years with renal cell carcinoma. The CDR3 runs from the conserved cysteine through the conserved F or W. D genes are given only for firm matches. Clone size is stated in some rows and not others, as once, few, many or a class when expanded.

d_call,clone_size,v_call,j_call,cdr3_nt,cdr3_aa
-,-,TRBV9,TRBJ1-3,TGTGCCAGCAGCGTAGACGGTTGGGATGGAAACACCATATATTTT,CASSVDGWDGNTIYF
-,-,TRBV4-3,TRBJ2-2,TGCGCCAGCAGCCAAGATAGTGGCGCGTGGGACTTCACCGGGGAGCTGTTTTTT,CASSQDSGAWDFTGELFF
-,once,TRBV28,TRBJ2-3,TGTGCCAGCAGTTTAACGGCGGCTAGCACAGATACGCAGTATTTT,CASSLTAASTDTQYF
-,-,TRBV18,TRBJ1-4,TGTGCCAGCTCACCAGTAGCAGCAACTAATGAAAAACTGTTTTTT,CASSPVAATNEKLFF
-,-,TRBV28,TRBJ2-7,TGTGCCAGCAGCAGGGAGATCGACTACGAGCAGTACTTC,CASSREIDYEQYF
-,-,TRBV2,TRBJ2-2,TGTGCCAGCAGGACTACAGGGCCGAACACCGGGGAGCTGTTTTTT,CASRTTGPNTGELFF
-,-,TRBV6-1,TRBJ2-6,TGTGCCAGCAGCCAGGGGGGCTCTGGGGCCAACGTCCTGACTTTC,CASSQGGSGANVLTF
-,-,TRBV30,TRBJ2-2,TGTGCCTGGAGTGTCCCCGGGGAGCTGTTTTTT,CAWSVPGELFF
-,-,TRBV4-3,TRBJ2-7,TGCGCCAGCAGCCAAGGAAACGAGCAGTACTTC,CASSQGNEQYF
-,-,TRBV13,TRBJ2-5,TGTGCCAGCAGCTCTACGGGTGTCCAAGAGACCCAGTACTTC,CASSSTGVQETQYF
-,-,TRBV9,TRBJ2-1,TGTGCCAGCAGCCCCCGTTCAAGCGGGCCCTATGAGCAGTTCTTC,CASSPRSSGPYEQFF
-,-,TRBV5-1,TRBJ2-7,TGCGCCAGCAGCTACAACAGGGAACGGAGCGAGCAGTACTTC,CASSYNRERSEQYF
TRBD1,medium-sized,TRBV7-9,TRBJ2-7,TGTGCCAGCAGCACGCCTGACAGGGCGCAGTACTTC,CASSTPDRAQYF
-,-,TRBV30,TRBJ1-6,TGTGCCTGGAGCTTGGACAGCTTAAATTCACCCCTCCACTTT,CAWSLDSLNSPLHF
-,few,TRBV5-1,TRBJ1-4,TGCGCCAGCAGCTTGGTTACAGGGTCTAATGAAAAACTGTTTTTT,CASSLVTGSNEKLFF
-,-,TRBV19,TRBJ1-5,TGTGCCAGTCAACAGGGTACGGGCAATCAGCCCCAGCATTTT,CASQQGTGNQPQHF
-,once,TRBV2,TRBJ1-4,TGTGCCAGCTTAGGACAGACTTTTTATGGAAAACTGTTTTTT,CASLGQTFYGKLFF
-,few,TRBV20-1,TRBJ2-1,TGCAGTTATCAGGGGAATGAGCAGTTCTTC,CSYQGNEQFF
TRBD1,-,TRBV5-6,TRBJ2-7,TGTGCCAGCAGTGGACAGGATTTATATTCCTACGAGCAGTACTTC,CASSGQDLYSYEQYF
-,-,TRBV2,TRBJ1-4,TGTGCCAGCAGTGATAGAGGTTCAACTAATGAAAAACTGTTTTTT,CASSDRGSTNEKLFF
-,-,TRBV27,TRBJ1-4,TGTGCCAGCAGTTTAAGGTCGGACAGATTAAGCGAAAAACTGTTTTTT,CASSLRSDRLSEKLFF
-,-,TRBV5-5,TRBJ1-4,TGTGCCAGCAGCTTGGGCGGCGTGAATGAAAAACTGTTTTTT,CASSLGGVNEKLFF
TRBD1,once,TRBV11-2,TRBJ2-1,TGTGCCAGCAGCGCCACGACAGGGATTAGGCATGAGCAGTTCTTC,CASSATTGIRHEQFF
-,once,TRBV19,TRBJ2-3,TGTGCCAGTATGGCTAGCGCGGATATATTATCTTTTCATACGCAGTATTTT,CASMASADILSFHTQYF
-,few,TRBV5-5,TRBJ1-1,TGTGCCAGCAGCTTGGTCGTTAGGGAAGCTTTCTTT,CASSLVVREAFF
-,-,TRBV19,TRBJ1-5,TGTGCCAGTAGTAGGCAGGCGGTAATCCAGCCCCAGCATTTT,CASSRQAVIQPQHF
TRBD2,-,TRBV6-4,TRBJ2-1,TGTGCCAGCAGTACCTTAGCGGGGCGTTACAATGAGCAGTTCTTC,CASSTLAGRYNEQFF
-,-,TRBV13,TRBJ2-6,TGTGCCAGCACTGACTCTGGGGCCAACGTCCTGACTTTC,CASTDSGANVLTF
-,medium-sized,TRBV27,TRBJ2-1,TGTGCCAGCAGTTTATCTCCCGGGGATGAGCAGTTCTTC,CASSLSPGDEQFF
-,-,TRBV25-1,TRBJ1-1,TGTGCCAGCAGTGACGGGACAACTGGGGACACTGAAGCTTTCTTT,CASSDGTTGDTEAFF
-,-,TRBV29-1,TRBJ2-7,TGCAGCGTTGAAGGGCAGGACGGGAATTACGAGCAGTACTTC,CSVEGQDGNYEQYF
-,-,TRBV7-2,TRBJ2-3,TGTGCCAGCAGATCAGCAGATACGCAGTATTTT,CASRSADTQYF
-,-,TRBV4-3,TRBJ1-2,TGCGCCAGCAGCCCTGCGGCGGGGGACTATGGCTACACCTTC,CASSPAAGDYGYTF
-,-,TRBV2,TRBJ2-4,TGTGCCGGCCAGGGACCCAAAAACATTCAGTACTTC,CAGQGPKNIQYF
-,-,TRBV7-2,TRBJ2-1,TGTGCCAGCAGCTTAGTCGCTATCAATGAGCAGTTCTTC,CASSLVAINEQFF
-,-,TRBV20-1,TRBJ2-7,TGCAGTGCTAGAGATTATCACGAGCAGTACTTC,CSARDYHEQYF
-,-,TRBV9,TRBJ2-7,TGTGCCAGCAGCGTCAGGGGGGCTGGTAACGAGCAGTACTTC,CASSVRGAGNEQYF
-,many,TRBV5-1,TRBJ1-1,TGCGCCAGCAGCGTGGCGGGGGCGAGCACTGAAGCTTTCTTT,CASSVAGASTEAFF
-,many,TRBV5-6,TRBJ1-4,TGTGCCAGCAGCTTGCAGGGATCTAATGAAAAACTGTTTTTT,CASSLQGSNEKLFF
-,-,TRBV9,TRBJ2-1,TGTGCCAGCAGCGTCAGTTCGGAGGGGGCCCGAATATTCTTC,CASSVSSEGARIFF
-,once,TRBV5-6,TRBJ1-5,TGTGCCAGCAGCTTGGGGGGGTTCCGCTTTAGCAATCAGCCCCAGCATTTT,CASSLGGFRFSNQPQHF
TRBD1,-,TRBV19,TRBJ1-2,TGTGCCAGTAGTATGACAGGGGGAGGCTACACCTTC,CASSMTGGGYTF
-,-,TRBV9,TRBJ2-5,TGTGCCAGCAGCGCCTCCCCCCTAGGACGAACCCAGTACTTC,CASSASPLGRTQYF
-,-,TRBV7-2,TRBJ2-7,TGTGCCAGCAGCTTACCCCGGCAGGGACCCTACGAGCAGTACTTC,CASSLPRQGPYEQYF